The entry below describes one TCR beta chain. CDR1 SGHRS and CDR2 YFSETQ come from the germline V gene. Trimming cost V 1 base and J 4 bases, with 6 bases left between them. There are 13 residues in the CDR3. Repertoires were generated with immunoSEQ multiplex PCR, while TCRdb's copy carries only in-frame clones and drops some. Of almost 15,000 clones detected, about 89% appear once; the ten largest clones hold less than 2.5%. These data belong to a study of blood T cell repertoires in COVID-19. About the study: Sites in the United States, Italy and Spain provided acute and convalescent COVID-19 samples. Nucleic acid was either cDNA or gDNA, and it came from T cells, B-cell-depleted T cells, or PBMCs.

Material: peripheral blood. The receptor's source is a woman between 70 and 85 years old in a cohort sampled during active or convalescent COVID-19. This chain uses TRBV5-1 with TRBJ1-5; TRBD1 is a possible D gene (5 bases). The CDR3 here is CASSLQGNQPQHF. CDR3 bases: TGCGCCAGCAGCTTGCAGGGAAATCAGCCCCAGCATTTT.